A single T cell receptor (beta chain) is shown here with its context. Its antigen is not identified. The data stem from a study of T cell responses to AZD1222 COVID-19 vaccine. General study points: Targets within unmutated variant regions were reportedly found for nearly half of spike-specific TCRs.

The CDR3 spans 16 residues. Germline V gene sequence: CDR1 SGHNT, CDR2 YYREEE (reference sequence). The V end lost 2 bases, the J end lost 1 base, and 15 bases lay between the germline ends. Here immunoSEQ multiplex PCR was the method, and the copy in TCRdb shows in-frame clones only, minus some. Here the sample spans roughly 140,000 clones, just over 90% being singletons. The J gene is TRBJ1-1, the V gene TRBV5-4; the D gene is possibly TRBD1 (5 bases). The specimen was peripheral blood, collected on day 0 of AZD1222 vaccination. The receptor was isolated from an adult in good health. The chain's CDR3 is CASSLPNGRGNTEAFF. The CDR3 DNA is TGTGCCAGCAGCTTACCAAACGGGAGGGGGAACACTGAAGCTTTCTTT.